Included here is one T cell receptor beta chain sequence, with context. Germline CDR1 reads SGHNT; CDR2 reads YYREEE (reference sequence). V shed 4 bases and J 6 bases; nucleotides not matched to a gene: 7. The CDR3 contains 15 residues. This specimen comes from a study of CD8 T cells in Susac syndrome. The authors reverse transcribed 0.5 to 1 ug RNA with random hexamers. Coverage of TCR beta CDR3 amplification by immunoSEQ multiplex PCR extended to 54 Vbeta and 13 Jbeta. TCRdb reprocessed the immunoSEQ multiplex PCR reads with MiXCR, giving one entry per CDR3 protein. The sample carries over 100,000 distinct CDR3 sequences, 90% to 98% recorded once. TCR beta from blood CD8+ and CD4+ T cells was sequenced.

The V gene is TRBV5-4, the J gene TRBJ2-3; TRBD1 aligns across 11 bases. The sequenced sample was CD4+ T cells from PBMCs. The clonotype originates from a human donor in good health. The CDR3 DNA is TGTGCCAGCAGCCCGGACAGGGGGCGCCCCGATACGCAGTATTTT. Protein: CASSPDRGRPDTQYF.